The clone carrying this T cell receptor (beta chain) was seen at least ten times. Its antigen is not identified. Libraries for TCR beta were made by quantitative 5'-RACE with molecular barcodes. TCRdb fed the 5' RACE reads into MiXCR, producing one record per CDR3 protein. The repertoire holds about 39,000 distinct CDR3 sequences, with over 9% as singletons. Trimming took 6 bases from V and 0 from J, leaving 19 bases between them. The CDR3 is made up of 17 amino acids. Germline values: CDR1 SNHLY, CDR2 FYNNEI. The sample belongs to a study of CD8 T cells in ankylosing spondylitis. General study findings and limits: Eight highly homologous variants formed a TCR beta motif that appeared characteristic of ankylosing spondylitis blood.

This receptor was identified in a male donor with ankylosing spondylitis or in good health (not recorded which). The chain uses TRBV2 and TRBJ2-3; D perhaps matches TRBD2 (5 bases). The sample was blood, either unsorted or a sorted T cell fraction (not recorded which). The CDR3 region is CASRRLAGRSSTDTQYF. For the CDR3, the DNA is TGTGCCAGCAGGAGGCTTGCGGGTCGGTCAAGCACAGATACGCAGTATTTT.